This TCR beta chain originates from a study of CD8+ T cells in alopecia areata. The study's findings and limits: Baseline CD8+ expansion's link to response remains uncertain, as there was one nonresponder.

This clone was recorded once. Antigen specificity is unknown. cDNA serving as the sequencing template came from extracted, reverse transcribed RNA. Repertoires were generated with immunoSEQ multiplex PCR, while TCRdb's copy carries only in-frame clones and drops some. The sample yields fewer than 110,000 clones, approximately 84% seen once. Treatment specified: oral pan-JAK inhibitor, 5-10 mg twice daily. This sample comprised CD8+ T cells sorted from blood, obtained between weeks 30 and 35, from a patient treated with tofacitinib. This clonotype was obtained from a human donor with alopecia areata.

The CDR3 region is CASSYGQGSLYEQYF. Here the CDR3 DNA reads TGTGCCAGCAGCTACGGACAGGGGAGCCTTTACGAGCAGTACTTC. The chain joins TRBV9 to TRBJ2-7; 9 bases match TRBD1. This CDR3 region has 15 residues. The V gene end was trimmed by 4 bases and the J gene end by 4 bases; junction bases not matched to a gene: 9. The germline V gene encodes CDR1 SGDLS and CDR2 YYNGEE.